The 20 T cell receptor beta chains given below trace back to one sample, sequenced in a study of cytomegalovirus exposure and HLA in healthy donors. Clones were read by immunoSEQ multiplex PCR, and TCRdb kept only the in-frame ones, dropping some. The table lists around 65,000 clones, about 91% of them singletons. Sequenced material: PBMCs. These receptors originate from a man younger than 30 in good health and CMV-seropositive.

V and J are TRBV4-1 and TRBJ1-2; D is unclear. The CDR3 spans 15 residues. The ends were cut back, 0 bases at V and 4 bases at J, with 12 bases in the middle. Germline loops: CDR1 MGHRA, CDR2 YSYEKL. The CDR3 loop reads CASSQDPGGFYGYTF. CDR3 sequence (DNA): TGCGCCAGCAGCCAAGATCCCGGAGGGTTCTATGGCTACACCTTC.

V usage is TRBV29-1 and J usage is TRBJ1-2; 7 nucleotides agree with TRBD1. V lost 7 bases to trimming and J lost 6 bases; unmatched junction nucleotides: 14. The CDR3 is 14 amino acids. CDR1 and CDR2 from the germline V gene are SQVTM and ANQGSEA. The CDR3 sequence: CSAEDRTIAHGYTF. The CDR3 coding sequence is TGCAGCGCTGAGGACAGGACAATTGCGCATGGCTACACCTTC.

This clone was recorded only once. The V and J genes are TRBV10-2 and TRBJ2-2, with 8 bases matching TRBD2. Germline V lookup: CDR1 WSHSY, CDR2 SAAADI. The CDR3 length is 18 residues. The ends lost 0 bases at V and 6 bases at J; junction bases unmatched: 12. The CDR3 nucleotides read TGCGCCAGCAGTGAGTCGGGATTCGGCGGGAGGTTTGCCGGGGAGCTGTTTTTT. Translated: CASSESGFGGRFAGELFF.

The J gene is TRBJ1-1, the V gene TRBV18; tentative D call: TRBD1 (6 bases). The CDR3 consists of 14 residues. Germline V lookup: CDR1 KGHSH, CDR2 LQKENI. V lost 1 base and J 7 bases, leaving 13 bases between the germline ends. The CDR3 DNA is TGTGCCAGCTCACCACTTGGAGGGGGGGATGAAGCTTTCTTT. It codes for CASSPLGGGDEAFF.

The chain employs TRBV21-1 and TRBJ2-2; the table's D call TRBD2 went unverified against the DNA. TRBV21-1 is a pseudogene. The length of the CDR3 is 15 residues. The CDR3 loop reads CASNIGLANTGELFF. CDR3 nucleotide sequence: TGTGCCAGCAACATAGGACTAGCGAACACCGGGGAGCTGTTTTTT.

The V call is TRBV7-9, the J call TRBJ1-2, with D perhaps TRBD1 (6 bases). This CDR3 comprises 14 residues. Germline V gives CDR1 SEHNR, CDR2 FQNEAQ (reference sequence). Trimming removed 6 bases from V and 6 bases from J, with 17 bases in between. CDR3 residues: CASSENNRVDGYTF. In nucleotides, the CDR3 is TGTGCCAGCAGTGAAAATAACAGGGTCGATGGCTACACCTTC.

V usage is TRBV27 and J usage is TRBJ2-1; the match to TRBD1 covers 8 bases. The germline V gene has CDR1 MNHEY and CDR2 SMNVEV (reference sequence). The CDR3 consists of 14 residues. Germline trimming cut 4 bases from V and 3 bases from J; bases unmatched to any gene: 2. In DNA, the CDR3 is TGTGCCAGCAGTTCCGGGACAGGCTACAATGAGCAGTTCTTC. Translated, it gives CASSSGTGYNEQFF.

The chain couples TRBV6-5 to TRBJ2-4; tentatively, D is TRBD1 (5 bases). Trimming cost V 0 bases and J 3 bases, with 12 bases left between them. The CDR3 length is 16 residues. Germline loops: CDR1 MNHEY, CDR2 SVGAGI. The CDR3 loop is CASSYSPTAIKNIQYF. As DNA, the CDR3 is TGTGCCAGCAGTTACTCCCCGACAGCTATCAAAAACATTCAGTACTTC.

This clone showed up just once. This sequence joins TRBV28 and TRBJ2-5; TRBD1 aligns across 9 bases. CDR3 length equals 13 residues. In germline, CDR1 is MDHEN, CDR2 SYDVKM. Unmatched junction bases numbered 4, after V lost 6 bases and J lost 5 bases. The CDR3 reads CASSTDRGETQYF. CDR3 nucleotides: TGTGCCAGCAGCACGGACAGGGGTGAGACCCAGTACTTC.

The V and J genes are TRBV6-5 and TRBJ2-1; 12 positions match TRBD1. This CDR3 region has 15 residues. Germline V lookup: CDR1 MNHEY, CDR2 SVGAGI. V lost 0 bases and J lost 10; bases outside the gene matches: 4. CDR3 residues: CASSYSGTGGREQFF. The DNA for the CDR3 is TGTGCCAGCAGTTACTCGGGGACAGGGGGCCGGGAGCAGTTCTTC.

In this sample, this clone is medium-sized. The chain uses TRBV6-6 and TRBJ2-1; D is perhaps TRBD1 (5 bases). Trimming pared 2 bases from V and 6 bases from J, leaving 14 bases between. There are 15 residues in the CDR3. Germline lookup yields CDR1 MNHNY and CDR2 SVGAGI (reference sequence). CDR3 sequence (DNA): TGTGCCAGCAGTTACAACCAGGGCCTTTCCAATGAGCAGTTCTTC. This encodes CASSYNQGLSNEQFF.

This rearrangement joins TRBV14 to TRBJ2-5, with 7 bases identical to TRBD1. The closer fit of TRBJ2-7 to the DNA end suggests the J call may be wrong. The CDR3 is 17 residues long. CDR1 is SGHDN, CDR2 FVKESK, per germline. The CDR3 DNA sequence: TGTGCCAGCAGCCTGATGATCCAAGGGACAGTAGCCTACGAGCAGTACTTC. It is translated as CASSLMIQGTVAYEQYF.

As DNA, the CDR3 is TGCGCCAGCAGCCAAGATTCCTCTAGCGGGGCCTACGAGCAGTACTTC. Encoded protein: CASSQDSSSGAYEQYF. The V call is TRBV4-1, the J call TRBJ2-7; 9 nucleotides agree with TRBD2. Germline CDR1 MGHRA, CDR2 YSYEKL. Trimming at V came to 0 bases and at J to 2 bases, leaving 5 bases not matched to a gene. This CDR3 region has 16 residues.

This clone appeared a single time. The rearrangement joins TRBV11-3 to TRBJ2-6; 7 nucleotides match TRBD1. Germline loops: CDR1 SGHNT, CDR2 YENEEA. The CDR3 contains 15 residues. Trimming cost V 3 bases and J 2 bases; bases outside gene matches: 1. CDR3 loop: CASSFTGAGANVLTF. The CDR3 DNA follows: TGTGCCAGCAGCTTCACAGGGGCTGGGGCCAACGTCCTGACTTTC.

The chain couples TRBV28 to TRBJ1-1; no clear D gene. V was trimmed by 6 bases and J by 1 base, leaving 3 bases between them. This CDR3 has 11 residues. Per germline, CDR1 MDHEN and CDR2 SYDVKM. In nucleotides, the CDR3 is TGTGCCAGCAGCCAGAACACTGAAGCTTTCTTT. Its protein is CASSQNTEAFF. Filled out from reference TRBV28 and TRBJ1-1, the complete variable domain reads DVKVTQSSRYLVKRTGEKVFLECVQDMDHENMFWYRQDPGLGLRLIYFSYDVKMKEKGDIPEGYSVSREKKERFSLILESASTNQTSMYLCASSQNTEAFFGQGTRLTVV.

The V call is TRBV28, the J call TRBJ2-7, with a weak D call TRBD1 (6 bases). V lost 6 bases to trimming and J lost 2 bases, with 14 bases between them. The CDR3 is 14 residues long. Germline V lookup: CDR1 MDHEN, CDR2 SYDVKM. CDR3 sequence: CASSPRQATYEQYF. The DNA of the CDR3 is TGTGCCAGCAGCCCTCGACAGGCAACCTACGAGCAGTACTTC.

V gene TRBV28 combines with J gene TRBJ2-4, with 8 nucleotides matching TRBD2. From germline, CDR1 is MDHEN and CDR2 SYDVKM. CDR3 size: 16 residues. V dropped 5 bases and J dropped 0; count of bases not matched to a gene: 6. The CDR3 region is CASSPHSGRAKNIQYF. The DNA for the CDR3 is TGTGCCAGCAGTCCTCACAGCGGGAGAGCCAAAAACATTCAGTACTTC.

The gene calls are TRBV7-9 and TRBJ2-1; 8 bases are a match to TRBD1. V trimming: 6 bases; J trimming: 6 bases; junction bases outside the gene matches: 7. The CDR3 runs to 14 residues. Germline CDR1 and CDR2: SEHNR and FQNEAQ (reference sequence). The CDR3, as DNA: TGTGCCAGCAGAAAAGGACAGGGCCCCAATGAGCAGTTCTTC. This codes for CASRKGQGPNEQFF. Variable domain in full (rest from reference TRBV7-9 and TRBJ2-1): DTGVSQNPRHKITKRGQNVTFRCDPISEHNRLYWYRQTLGQGPEFLTYFQNEAQLEKSRLLSDRFSAERPKGSFSTLEIQRTEQGDSAMYLCASRKGQGPNEQFFGPGTRLTVL.

The chain is built from TRBV7-9 and TRBJ2-1; 11 bases are a match to TRBD1. With V trimmed by 4 bases and J by 7 bases, 6 bases remained unmatched. The germline V gene encodes CDR1 SEHNR and CDR2 FQNEAQ (reference sequence). This CDR3 has 15 residues. CDR3 in DNA: TGTGCCAGCAGCTCTCCCGGGACAGGGGGGAATGAGCAGTTCTTC. Translation gives CASSSPGTGGNEQFF.

The chain has TRBV2 and TRBJ2-7; 9 positions agree with TRBD1. The germline CDR1 and CDR2 sequences are SNHLY and FYNNEI. Trimming cost V 4 bases and J 1 base; bases outside gene matches: 8. There are 16 residues in the CDR3. The CDR3 protein is CASSAQGALSSYEQYF. The CDR3 region has the DNA TGTGCCAGCAGTGCACAGGGGGCTCTTTCTTCCTACGAGCAGTACTTC.